This T cell receptor beta chain was recorded in a study of blood T cell repertoires in COVID-19. Overall study: COVID-19 samples, acute and convalescent, were from the United States, Italy and Spain. PBMCs, B-cell-depleted T cells, or T cells provided the cDNA or gDNA that made up the material.

This clone has a handful of counts. As originally analysed: Amplification of reference gene primers provided the estimated nucleated cell counts. Assay: immunoSEQ multiplex PCR; the TCRdb copy retains only in-frame clones and omits some. V and J calls and clone size come straight from that table; D and trimming were deduced from the DNA. The sample yields about 81,000 clones, approximately 84% seen once. The clonotype was recovered from a human donor in a cohort sampled during active COVID-19. The specimen sequenced was peripheral blood.

The CDR3 protein is CAWSPGYTF. CDR3 DNA: TGTGCCTGGAGCCCGGGCTACACCTTC. The chain combines TRBV30 with TRBJ1-2; no definite D call. CDR1 and CDR2 from the germline V gene are GTSNPN and SVGIG (reference sequence). Trimming removed 3 bases from V and 8 bases from J, with 4 bases in between. The CDR3 runs to 9 residues.